Listed below are T cell receptor beta chains from one sample, sequenced in a study of CD8+ T cells in alopecia areata. Clones were read by immunoSEQ multiplex PCR, and TCRdb kept only the in-frame ones, dropping some. The data contain 100,000 to 150,000 clones, 50% to 60% of them singletons. The sequenced sample was CD4+ T cells sorted from blood, obtained at week 0. The receptors shown here come from a human donor with alopecia areata. Both conserved end residues are part of each CDR3. The D gene is left open where the match is weak. Some rows have no size entry. The others give once, few or many, or a class for an expanded clone.

TRBV10-3	NA	TRBJ2-4	NA	TGTGCCACCACCCCGGGGTCGAACATTCAGTACTTC	CATTPGSNIQYF
TRBV2	NA	TRBJ2-3	NA	TGTGCCAGCAGTGAAGCAGCAGATACGCAGTATTTT	CASSEAADTQYF
TRBV6-5	TRBD1	TRBJ1-2	NA	TGTGCCAGCAGTTACAGTCGACAGGGAAACTATGGCTACACCTTC	CASSYSRQGNYGYTF
TRBV29-1	NA	TRBJ2-2	NA	TGCAGCGCTCTCGGACGAACGAACACCGGGGAGCTGTTTTTT	CSALGRTNTGELFF
TRBV30	NA	TRBJ2-5	NA	TGTGCCTGGAGTGTACGACAGGTAGAGACCCAGTACTTC	CAWSVRQVETQYF
TRBV6-6	TRBD1	TRBJ2-3	NA	TGTGCCAGCAGCGGACCGGGACAGGGGGCGCGAACTACGCAGTATTTT	CASSGPGQGARTTQYF
TRBV5-1	NA	TRBJ2-3	few	TGCGCCAGCAGCTTGGCCGCTAGCACAGATACGCAGTATTTT	CASSLAASTDTQYF
TRBV2	NA	TRBJ1-2	NA	TGTGCCAGCACGCGGCAGGTCAGAGGCTACACCTTC	CASTRQVRGYTF
TRBV6-4	NA	TRBJ2-1	few	TGTGCCAGCAGTGACTCGACTCGCCAGGGCCCCTACAATGAGCAGTTCTTC	CASSDSTRQGPYNEQFF
TRBV4-3	NA	TRBJ1-1	NA	TGCGCCAGCAGCCAAGAGGAGGGCCTGAACACTGAAGCTTTCTTT	CASSQEEGLNTEAFF
TRBV6-6	TRBD1	TRBJ2-5	NA	TGTGCCAGCAGGAACCCCGAGGGACAGGGGGATACCCAGTACTTC	CASRNPEGQGDTQYF
TRBV7-2	NA	TRBJ2-6	NA	TGTGCCAGCAGCTTAACTGGGGCCAACGTCCTGACTTTC	CASSLTGANVLTF
TRBV28	NA	TRBJ2-4	NA	TGTGCCAGCAGTTTTGACCCCGAGTACTTC	CASSFDPEYF
TRBV9	TRBD1	TRBJ1-6	NA	TGTGCCAGCAGCCTGACAGGGAATTCACCCCTCCACTTT	CASSLTGNSPLHF
TRBV27	NA	TRBJ2-7	NA	TGTGCCAGCGGCGACCGTTCCTACGAGCAGTACTTC	CASGDRSYEQYF
TRBV5-6	NA	TRBJ1-1	NA	TGTGCCAGCAGCCGCAACACTGAAGCTTTCTTT	CASSRNTEAFF
TRBV25-1	TRBD2	TRBJ2-3	NA	TGTGCCAGCAGTGAATATGTCAGCGGGAGGCCTGAAGATACGCAGTATTTT	CASSEYVSGRPEDTQYF
TRBV4-1	NA	TRBJ1-6	NA	TGCGCCAGCAGCCAAGACCCAGGGCAGAATTCACCCCTCCACTTT	CASSQDPGQNSPLHF
TRBV5-1	NA	TRBJ1-2	NA	TGCGCCAGCAGCACCCTTGGGCCAAGGGGCTACACCTTC	CASSTLGPRGYTF
TRBV7-9	TRBD2	TRBJ2-7	once	TGTGCCAGCAGCCGGACCGGGACTAGCTCCGAGCAGTACTTC	CASSRTGTSSEQYF
TRBV25-1	NA	TRBJ2-2	NA	TGTGCCAGCAGGGGACGGGGGAACACCGGGGAGCTGTTTTTT	CASRGRGNTGELFF
TRBV5-6	NA	TRBJ2-5	NA	TGTGCCAGCAGCTTGGAGCAAGAGACCCAGTACTTC	CASSLEQETQYF
TRBV2	NA	TRBJ1-2	NA	TGTGCCAGCAGTGGAAGGGACATTAACTATGGCTACACCTTC	CASSGRDINYGYTF
TRBV5-1	NA	TRBJ1-2	NA	TGCGCCAGCAGCCTGACAGGAGGGAACTATGGCTACACCTTC	CASSLTGGNYGYTF
TRBV18	NA	TRBJ2-5	few	TGTGCCAGCTCACAACCGGACAGCCAAGAGACCCAGTACTTC	CASSQPDSQETQYF
TRBV2	NA	TRBJ1-5	NA	TGTGCCAGCAGTGACGAAACATGGAGTCCGAACCAGCATTTT	CASSDETWSPNQHF
TRBV30	TRBD1	TRBJ1-2	NA	TGTGCCTGGACCCCTCCAGGACAGGGGTATGGCTACACCTTC	CAWTPPGQGYGYTF
TRBV19	NA	TRBJ2-1	few	TGTGCCAGTAGTACCTCTGTCGGGGACCTCTATAGTGAGCAGTTCTTC	CASSTSVGDLYSEQFF
TRBV6-6	NA	TRBJ2-5	medium-sized	TGTGCCAGCAGCCTTCGGCCCCGGGAGACCCAGTACTTC	CASSLRPRETQYF
TRBV7-2	TRBD2	TRBJ2-2	NA	TGTGCCAGCAGCTCCAACGGGAGGGGGTACACCGGGGAGCTGTTTTTT	CASSSNGRGYTGELFF
TRBV30	TRBD2	TRBJ2-1	NA	TGTGCCTGGCGTCGGACTAGCGGGACCTACAATGAGCAGTTCTTC	CAWRRTSGTYNEQFF
TRBV2	NA	TRBJ2-5	NA	TGTGCCACGACCCCGGACTTACTACAAGAGACCCAGTACTTC	CATTPDLLQETQYF
TRBV2	NA	TRBJ2-5	NA	TGTGCCAGCAGTGAAGATCGGTCGGGCGGGGCCGGCGCCCAGTACTTC	CASSEDRSGGAGAQYF
TRBV9	NA	TRBJ2-5	NA	TGTGCCAGCAGCGTAGGAAGAACAGGAAGAACTCAAGAGACCCAGTACTTC	CASSVGRTGRTQETQYF
TRBV6-4	TRBD1	TRBJ2-1	NA	TGTGCCAGCAGCCGGGACAGGGCCTACAATGAGCAGTTCTTC	CASSRDRAYNEQFF
TRBV7-2	NA	TRBJ2-5	few	TGTGCCAGCAGCTTAGATTGGGGGGGCCTTAAGACCCAGTACTTC	CASSLDWGGLKTQYF
TRBV5-1	NA	TRBJ1-3	NA	TGCGCCAGCAGCTTGGCACCCGGGTCTGTCTCTGGAAACACCATATATTTT	CASSLAPGSVSGNTIYF
TRBV5-1	TRBD1	TRBJ1-1	NA	TGCGCCAGCAGCTTGAGGACAGGGGGCGAAATGAACACTGAAGCTTTCTTT	CASSLRTGGEMNTEAFF
TRBV5-4	NA	TRBJ2-2	few	TGTGCCAGCAGCTCGGGGACAATGGATACCGGGGAGCTGTTTTTT	CASSSGTMDTGELFF
TRBV4-1	NA	TRBJ1-6	NA	TGCGCCAGCAGCCAAGATCTACAGGGAGGGAATTCACCCCTCCACTTT	CASSQDLQGGNSPLHF
TRBV29-1	NA	TRBJ2-1	NA	TGCAGCGTTGAAGATCGGGTCATGGGGGGGCATGAGCAGTTCTTC	CSVEDRVMGGHEQFF
TRBV29-1	NA	TRBJ1-2	few	TGCAGCGCCACTGTGGGGGGAAATGGCTACACCTTC	CSATVGGNGYTF
TRBV7-9	NA	TRBJ1-5	NA	TGTGCCAGCAGCCGCGGGGGAGATCAGCCCCAGCATTTT	CASSRGGDQPQHF
TRBV5-1	NA	TRBJ1-5	few	TGCGCCAGCAGCTCGGACGGGAGCAATCAGCCCCAGCATTTT	CASSSDGSNQPQHF
TRBV4-1	NA	TRBJ1-2	few	TGCGCCAGCAGCCAGGGTAACTATGGCTACACCTTC	CASSQGNYGYTF
TRBV28	TRBD1	TRBJ2-3	NA	TGTGCCAGCAGTTTCGTGGACAGGGTTCTTACAGATACGCAGTATTTT	CASSFVDRVLTDTQYF
TRBV5-1	TRBD1	TRBJ1-2	NA	TGCGCCAGCAGCCCTCTTGTAGGCGGGACAGGGAGAAAGAGCTACACCTTC	CASSPLVGGTGRKSYTF
TRBV7-2	TRBD1	TRBJ2-2	many	TGTGCCAGCAGCTTAGAAACGCAGACAGGGGGCTACACCGGGGAGCTGTTTTTT	CASSLETQTGGYTGELFF
TRBV7-9	NA	TRBJ2-6	NA	TGTGCCAGCAGCACTCACCTAAATGGGGCCAACGTCCTGACTTTC	CASSTHLNGANVLTF